This T cell receptor beta chain was obtained from a study of CD8+CD57+ T cells in acquired aplastic anemia. Study background: Sorting CD4+ and CD8+ cells gave DNA averaging 3.2 ug. General study findings and limits: Common to patients and controls were roughly 30 CD8+ CDR3 sequences.

The study profiled TCR beta VDJ and CDR3 using genomic DNA as template. From the reads, TCRdb called clonotypes with MiXCR, one entry per CDR3 protein. The table records fewer than 300,000 distinct CDR3 sequences, approximately 79% of them present only once. In the case of this clonotype: Antigen unknown.

The CDR3 runs to 16 residues. Trimming at V came to 2 bases and at J to 5 bases, leaving 5 bases not matched to a gene. Germline V gene lookup returns CDR1 SGHAT and CDR2 FQDESV (reference sequence). An expansion of CD8+CD57+ cells by flow cytometry had been shown in patients chosen for sequencing. Acquired aplastic anemia of severe grade affected all patients. Patient blood was sampled before any therapy had been received. Sequenced sample: sorted CD4+, CD8+, or CD8+CD57+ T cells (not recorded which) from PBMCs. The gene calls are TRBV11-1 and TRBJ2-1, with 11 bases aligning to TRBD2. The sequence was collected from a human donor with aplastic anemia. The CDR3 region has the DNA TGTGCCAGCAGCTTACCCGGGACTAGCGGAAACAATGAGCAGTTCTTC. It yields the protein CASSLPGTSGNNEQFF.